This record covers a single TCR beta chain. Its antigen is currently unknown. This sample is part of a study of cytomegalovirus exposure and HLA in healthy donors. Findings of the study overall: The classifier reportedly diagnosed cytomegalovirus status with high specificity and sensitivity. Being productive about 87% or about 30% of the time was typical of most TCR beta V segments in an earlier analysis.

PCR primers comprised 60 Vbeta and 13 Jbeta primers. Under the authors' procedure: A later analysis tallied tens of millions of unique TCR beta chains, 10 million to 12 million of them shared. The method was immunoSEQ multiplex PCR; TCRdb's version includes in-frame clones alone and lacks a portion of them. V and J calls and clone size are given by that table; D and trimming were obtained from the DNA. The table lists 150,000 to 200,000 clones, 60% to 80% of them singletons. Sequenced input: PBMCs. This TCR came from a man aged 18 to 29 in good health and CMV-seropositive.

In DNA form, the CDR3 reads TGTGCCAGCAGCCCGTTGCTTGCGGGACCATACAATGAGCAGTTCTTC. It translates to CASSPLLAGPYNEQFF. The rearrangement uses TRBV7-6 and TRBJ2-1; perhaps TRBD2 as D (6 bases). The V gene lost 5 bases and the J gene lost 4 bases, with 18 bases spanning the gap. Germline V gives CDR1 SGHVS, CDR2 FNYEAQ. The length of the CDR3 is 16 residues.